These 18 T cell receptor beta chains originate from one sample sequenced in a study of cytomegalovirus exposure and HLA in healthy donors. This PCR relied on a set of 60 Vbeta primers and 13 Jbeta primers. The method was immunoSEQ multiplex PCR; TCRdb's version includes in-frame clones alone and lacks a portion of them. The sample consists of fewer than 200,000 clones, around 82% of them appearing once. Sequenced input: PBMCs. These TCRs come from a man aged 50-59 years in good health and CMV-seropositive.

The chain recombines TRBV11-2 with TRBJ2-1; D might be TRBD2 (7 bases). CDR3 length equals 17 residues. V lost 4 bases and J lost 3, with 19 bases in between. The germline V gene has CDR1 SGHAT and CDR2 FQNNGV. The CDR3 is CASSSGSGGGVYNEQFF. CDR3 sequence (DNA): TGTGCCAGCAGCTCCGGGAGCGGAGGGGGGGTCTACAATGAGCAGTTCTTC.

Worth noting for this clone: A read error is likely, as this CDR3 ends without the conserved phenylalanine or tryptophan. The CDR3, as DNA: TGTGCCAGCAGTATCCAGGGACAGGGGGCGGTTGAAGCTTTCTCT. Encoded protein: CASSIQGQGAVEAFS. V gene TRBV6-1 combines with J gene TRBJ1-1, with 12 nucleotides matching TRBD1. CDR1 is MNHNS, CDR2 SASEGT, per germline. The CDR3 consists of 15 residues. Losses at the gene ends were 5 bases for V and 7 bases for J; bases not matched to a gene: 8.

The CDR3 sequence is CASSLAGTSYSTDTQYF. The CDR3 nucleotides are TGCGCCAGCAGCTTGGCCGGGACTAGCTATAGCACAGATACGCAGTATTTT. The J gene is TRBJ2-3, the V gene TRBV5-1, with 9 nucleotides matching TRBD2. Germline trimming cut 0 bases from V and 0 bases from J; bases unmatched to any gene: 5. Germline lookup yields CDR1 SGHRS and CDR2 YFSETQ. There are 17 residues in the CDR3. The full variable domain, rest sourced from reference TRBV5-1 and TRBJ2-3, is KAGVTQTPRYLIKTRGQQVTLSCSPISGHRSVSWYQQTPGQGLQFLFEYFSETQRNKGNFPGRFSGRQFSNSRSEMNVSTLELGDSALYLCASSLAGTSYSTDTQYFGPGTRLTVL.

This clone has more than one count but fewer than ten. The V call is TRBV7-2, the J call TRBJ2-3; D unclear. Looked up from germline, CDR1 is SGHTA and CDR2 is FQGNSA. V was shortened by 5 bases and J by 2 bases, with 11 bases between the two germline ends. The CDR3 consists of 14 residues. The CDR3 DNA follows: TGTGCCAGCAGCGAGGTGTTTCTCACAGATACGCAGTATTTT. Protein: CASSEVFLTDTQYF.

V gene TRBV5-6 combines with J gene TRBJ1-2, with 8 nucleotides matching TRBD1. The CDR3 runs to 14 residues. With V trimmed by 3 bases and J by 7 bases, 8 bases remained unmatched. Germline V gives CDR1 SGHDT, CDR2 YYEEEE. Here the CDR3 reads CASSSNAGQGGYTF. CDR3 nucleotide sequence: TGTGCCAGCAGCTCCAACGCAGGACAGGGTGGCTACACCTTC.

The chain couples TRBV18 to TRBJ1-2; D is undetermined. Per germline, CDR1 KGHSH and CDR2 LQKENI. This CDR3 comprises 15 residues. Trimming took 2 bases from V and 8 from J, leaving 18 bases between them. CDR3 sequence: CASSPFQISEHGYTF. The CDR3 DNA is TGTGCCAGCTCACCATTCCAGATTTCTGAACACGGCTACACCTTC.

The rearrangement joins TRBV28 to TRBJ2-3; 7 bases align to TRBD1. The junction had 9 bases not matched to a gene; V was cut back by 8 bases and J by 1 base. The CDR3 contains 15 residues. The germline gives CDR1 MDHEN, CDR2 SYDVKM. The CDR3: CASEGGGSGTDTQYF. The CDR3 bases are TGTGCCAGCGAAGGGGGCGGATCGGGCACAGATACGCAGTATTTT. Together with reference TRBV28 and TRBJ2-3, the CDR3 gives the full variable domain: DVKVTQSSRYLVKRTGEKVFLECVQDMDHENMFWYRQDPGLGLRLIYFSYDVKMKEKGDIPEGYSVSREKKERFSLILESASTNQTSMYLCASEGGGSGTDTQYFGPGTRLTVL.

This clone came up a few times. The genes are TRBV19 and TRBJ1-4; 11 bases are a match to TRBD1. The CDR3 is 15 residues long. Germline assignment: CDR1 LNHDA and CDR2 SQIVND (reference sequence). Trimming removed 6 bases from V and 7 bases from J; junction bases left unmatched: 7. The CDR3 nucleotides read TGTGCCAGTAGCCTCCGGGGACAGGGGGTTGAAAAACTGTTTTTT. This codes for CASSLRGQGVEKLFF.

The chain joins TRBV7-3 to TRBJ2-7, with unresolved D. V was trimmed by 0 bases and J by 5 bases, leaving 8 bases between them. Germline loops: CDR1 SGHTA, CDR2 FQGTGA. The CDR3 sequence is 13 residues long. The CDR3 reads CASSLTRRDEQYF. Here the CDR3 DNA reads TGTGCCAGCAGCTTAACAAGGAGAGACGAGCAGTACTTC.

V gene TRBV5-1 combines with J gene TRBJ2-7, with D hard to call. The CDR3 runs to 13 residues. V was shortened by 3 bases and J by 6 bases, with 13 bases between the two germline ends. Germline V CDR1 and CDR2: SGHRS, YFSETQ. CDR3 residues: CASSSSLEGEQYF. The CDR3 DNA reads TGCGCCAGCAGCTCAAGTCTAGAAGGCGAGCAGTACTTC. Drawing the rest from reference TRBV5-1 and TRBJ2-7, the complete variable domain is KAGVTQTPRYLIKTRGQQVTLSCSPISGHRSVSWYQQTPGQGLQFLFEYFSETQRNKGNFPGRFSGRQFSNSRSEMNVSTLELGDSALYLCASSSSLEGEQYFGPGTRLTVT.

The chain is built from TRBV18 and TRBJ1-1; a possible D gene is TRBD1 (6 bases). The V and J ends lost 0 bases and 4 bases respectively, with 12 bases between them. The CDR3 is made up of 15 amino acids. CDR1 KGHSH and CDR2 LQKENI come from the germline V gene. The CDR3 here is CASSPPSGETTEAFF. DNA for the CDR3: TGTGCCAGCTCACCACCGTCAGGGGAGACCACTGAAGCTTTCTTT.

This sequence joins TRBV15 and TRBJ2-1; D is possibly TRBD1 (6 bases). Germline V lookup: CDR1 LNHNV, CDR2 YYDKDF (reference sequence). CDR3 length equals 14 residues. V lost 4 bases and J lost 8, with 15 bases in between. CDR3 sequence (DNA): TGTGCCACCAGCATCCGGGACATGAACGATGAGCAGTTCTTC. Its protein is CATSIRDMNDEQFF.

This clone was observed a few times. The chain uses TRBV4-2 and TRBJ2-7, with TRBD2 matching over 7 bases. The germline gives CDR1 LGHNA, CDR2 YNFKEQ. The CDR3 covers 20 residues. Unmatched junction bases numbered 20, after V lost 0 bases and J lost 3 bases. The CDR3 is CASSQDRGSTVRTRLYEQYF. CDR3 nucleotide sequence: TGTGCCAGCAGCCAAGATCGGGGCAGTACCGTCCGGACTAGACTCTACGAGCAGTACTTC.

This chain uses TRBV6-5 with TRBJ2-7; 8 bases map to TRBD2. V lost 4 bases, J lost 2 bases, and 7 bases stayed unmatched. Germline CDR1 MNHEY, CDR2 SVGAGI. The CDR3 totals 15 residues. CDR3 nucleotide sequence: TGTGCCAGCAGTTCTCACCCGGGACTAGCCTACGAGCAGTACTTC. This gives the protein CASSSHPGLAYEQYF.

The chain combines TRBV5-1 with TRBJ2-3, with D uncertain. The CDR3 length is 15 residues. Germline V gene data show CDR1 as SGHRS and CDR2 as YFSETQ. The germline V and J ends were trimmed by 0 bases and 6 bases, with 14 bases remaining between them. For the CDR3, the DNA is TGCGCCAGCAGCTTGGTTCTCTCCGACTCCGATACGCAGTATTTT. Translated, it gives CASSLVLSDSDTQYF.

V and J are TRBV30 and TRBJ2-7; 8 nucleotides line up with TRBD1. The CDR3 is 13 amino acids. V shed 3 bases and J 7 bases; nucleotides not matched to a gene: 8. The germline CDR1 and CDR2 sequences are GTSNPN and SVGIG (reference sequence). CDR3 in amino acids: CAWRRQGAGEQYF. CDR3 DNA sequence: TGTGCCTGGAGACGGCAGGGGGCGGGAGAGCAGTACTTC.

The chain links TRBV4-2 to TRBJ2-7; 9 nucleotides line up with TRBD2. The CDR3 contains 14 residues. The ends lost 3 bases at V and 6 bases at J; junction bases unmatched: 6. Germline lookup yields CDR1 LGHNA and CDR2 YNFKEQ. In DNA form, the CDR3 reads TGTGCCAGCAGCCATGAAGCGGGGGGTTTCGAGCAGTACTTC. Translating it yields CASSHEAGGFEQYF.

This clone showed up just a few times. The chain has TRBV7-9 and TRBJ2-7, with D possibly TRBD1 on 5 matching bases. This CDR3 contains 14 residues. Between the trimmed V and J ends, which lost 2 bases and 7 bases, there was a span of 15 bases. Germline CDR1 SEHNR, CDR2 FQNEAQ (reference sequence). CDR3 sequence (DNA): TGTGCCAGCAGCTTAACGACAGACCCGAGGGAGCAGTACTTC. Translated: CASSLTTDPREQYF.